This TCR beta chain was documented in a study of blood T cells in healthy people across ages. About the study: Template switching retrieved approximately one barcoded beta molecule for each two T cells.

A minimum of 6 micrograms of total RNA was extracted per sample. It was with a sample-barcoded 5' primer and a J-beta primer mix that a second PCR of roughly 7 to 12 cycles was run. Every cDNA was tagged by a template-switch adaptor with 12 random nucleotides. Each CDR3 protein gets one entry after TCRdb re-called the 5' RACE reads with MiXCR. This sample has approximately 1.5 million distinct CDR3 sequences; roughly 30% occur once, and the top ten carry over 9%. The junction had 6 bases not matched to a gene; V was cut back by 7 bases and J by 0 bases. In germline, CDR1 is DFQATT, CDR2 SNEGSKA (reference sequence). This CDR3 region has 15 residues.

Material: blood. V and J are TRBV20-1 and TRBJ2-5, with TRBD2 matching 12 bases. This sequence was found in a woman in her twenties or thirties in good health. In DNA form, the CDR3 reads TGCAGTGGATACCGACTAGCGGGGGACCAAGAGACCCAGTACTTC. It codes for CSGYRLAGDQETQYF.